This T cell receptor (beta chain) was obtained from a study of blood T cell repertoires in COVID-19. Whole-study context: From the United States, Italy and Spain came samples of acute and convalescent COVID-19. PBMCs, B-cell-depleted T cells, or T cells provided the cDNA or gDNA that made up the material.

Patients in Seattle were enrolled during active infection, then followed longitudinally. Trimming left V 0 bases short and J 1 base short, with 10 bases between. This CDR3 has 15 residues. Germline V gene data show CDR1 as SGHNT and CDR2 as YYREEE (reference sequence). Per the study methods: Amplification with reference gene primers provided the estimates of nucleated cell counts. The method was immunoSEQ multiplex PCR; TCRdb's version includes in-frame clones alone and lacks a portion of them. V and J calls and clone size are given by that table; D and trimming were obtained from the DNA. This table holds about 320,000 clones, approximately 89% found once.

The sequence was collected from a woman under 40 with COVID-19, enrolled during active disease. The sequenced sample was peripheral blood. The chain uses TRBV5-4 and TRBJ1-2; D not certain. As DNA, the CDR3 is TGTGCCAGCAGCTTGGAATACGGGGTTAACTATGGCTACACCTTC. Translation gives CASSLEYGVNYGYTF. Together with reference TRBV5-4 and TRBJ1-2, the CDR3 gives the full variable domain: ETGVTQSPTHLIKTRGQQVTLRCSSQSGHNTVSWYQQALGQGPQFIFQYYREEENGRGNFPPRFSGLQFPNYSSELNVNALELDDSALYLCASSLEYGVNYGYTFGSGTRLTVV.